This T cell receptor beta chain was found in a study of radiation and T cells in renal cell carcinoma. This clone was detected only a few times. Regarding time point: blood 2 weeks post-SBRT. Treatment meaning: 15 Gy SBRT to primary tumor, nephrectomy 4 weeks later. Profiling relied on immunoSEQ multiplex PCR, and the TCRdb table lists in-frame clones only, not all of them. The sample includes 70,000 or so clones, 82% of them seen just once. The sequence was obtained from a man in his sixties with renal cell carcinoma. The sequenced sample was blood, obtained from a patient whose treatment included radiotherapy and nephrectomy.

This CDR3 reads CASSLPPGGPNNEQFF. The CDR3 DNA reads TGTGCCAGCAGCTTGCCACCTGGAGGGCCTAACAATGAGCAGTTCTTC. This chain links TRBV7-3 with TRBJ2-1; weak D call: TRBD2 (6 bases). Germline V gene lookup returns CDR1 SGHTA and CDR2 FQGTGA. There are 16 residues in the CDR3. The ends were cut back, 3 bases at V and 5 bases at J, with 17 bases in the middle.